A single sample gave rise to the 18 T cell receptor beta chains below, sequenced in a study of human T cells and chemical hapten exposure. RNA extraction used unfractionated whole blood as the source of total RNA. MiXCR, run by TCRdb on the 5' RACE reads, gives a single entry per CDR3 protein. Of about 120,000 distinct CDR3 sequences listed, more than 15% are singletons. The source of these receptors is a human donor in good health.

This clonotype showed up just a few times. The gene calls are TRBV12-3 or TRBV12-4 and TRBJ2-1; D gene unclear. The CDR3 covers 16 residues. V gave up 1 base and J gave up 0 bases, with 10 bases separating them. The CDR3 spells CASSLGGPSSYNEQFF. The DNA of the CDR3 is TGTGCCAGCAGTTTAGGCGGTCCGAGCTCCTACAATGAGCAGTTCTTC.

About this clonotype: The junction and the germline gene differ at one end; a read error may be behind it. This chain links TRBV7-9 with TRBJ2-7, with 8 positions matching TRBD2. The CDR3 has 10 residues. The germline CDR1 and CDR2 sequences are SEHNR and FQNEAQ (reference sequence). DNA for the CDR3: TGTGCCAGCAGCTTAAAGGGACTAGAGTTC. Amino acid sequence: CASSLKGLEF.

This clonotype came up a few times. Mismatch with germline at one junction end may stem from a read error. The genes are TRBV7-7 and TRBJ2-3; 8 bases are a match to TRBD1. There are 15 residues in the CDR3. Germline V CDR1 and CDR2: SSHAT, FNYEAQ (reference sequence). CDR3 sequence: CASSPTGGVADTQYF. CDR3 DNA: TGTGCTAGCAGCCCTACAGGGGGTGTCGCAGATACGCAGTATTTT.

The sample holds a few counts of this clonotype. This chain connects TRBV29-1 to TRBJ1-5, with D possibly matching TRBD1 (5 bases). V lost 7 bases to trimming and J lost 3 bases, with 13 bases between them. Germline V gives CDR1 SQVTM, CDR2 ANQGSEA. This CDR3 contains 13 residues. The CDR3, as DNA: TGCAGCGCCTCTGGAGGGGTCAATCAGCCCCAGCATTTT. This sequence encodes CSASGGVNQPQHF.

The chain uses TRBV9 and TRBJ2-7; D is tentatively TRBD1 or TRBD2 (5 bases each). CDR1 is SGDLS, CDR2 YYNGEE, per germline. Trimming removed 0 bases at V and 2 bases at J, with 9 bases between. CDR3 length equals 14 residues. This chain's CDR3 is CASSVGDGAYEQYF. As DNA, the CDR3 is TGTGCCAGCAGCGTAGGGGACGGCGCCTACGAGCAGTACTTC.

This clonotype was recorded at least ten times. J is TRBJ1-1 and V is TRBV3-1, with D possibly TRBD1 on 5 matching bases. Per germline, CDR1 LGHDT and CDR2 YNNKEL (reference sequence). V lost 4 bases and J 5 bases, leaving 11 bases between the germline ends. The CDR3 covers 13 residues. CDR3 in amino acids: CASSPHRRTEAFF. The DNA for the CDR3 is TGTGCCAGCAGCCCTCACAGGAGAACTGAAGCTTTCTTT. The full variable domain, in which reference TRBV3-1 and TRBJ1-1 provide the parts outside the CDR3, is DTAVSQTPKYLVTQMGNDKSIKCEQNLGHDTMYWYKQDSKKFLKIMFSYNNKELIINETVPNRFSPKSPDKAHLNLHINSLELGDSAVYFCASSPHRRTEAFFGQGTRLTVV.

This clonotype was found a few times. The genes are TRBV29-1 and TRBJ1-2; D unclear. The V end lost 5 bases, the J end lost 0 bases, and 7 bases lay between the germline ends. This CDR3 spans 12 amino acids. Germline V gene sequence: CDR1 SQVTM, CDR2 ANQGSEA. The CDR3: CSVILANYGYTF. CDR3 DNA: TGCAGCGTTATTTTGGCTAACTATGGCTACACCTTC.

This clonotype was counted once. The rearrangement joins TRBV10-3 to TRBJ1-1; D uncertain. Germline-derived CDR1 and CDR2 are ENHRY and SYGVKD. V was trimmed by 7 bases and J by 0 bases, leaving 9 bases between them. This CDR3 is built from 13 residues. The CDR3 nucleotides are TGTGCCATCACGATGGTCCTGAACACTGAAGCTTTCTTT. Its translation: CAITMVLNTEAFF.

This clonotype appeared a few times. The chain has TRBV28 and TRBJ1-5, with 10 bases fitting TRBD1. The CDR3 sequence is 17 residues long. The germline gives CDR1 MDHEN, CDR2 SYDVKM. The V segment lost 3 bases and the J segment 0 bases; nucleotides outside the gene matches: 5. Written as DNA, the CDR3 is TGTGCCAGCAGTTTCCGACAGGGGGCGGATAGCAATCAGCCCCAGCATTTT. Amino acids: CASSFRQGADSNQPQHF. Complete variable domain (other parts from reference TRBV28 and TRBJ1-5): DVKVTQSSRYLVKRTGEKVFLECVQDMDHENMFWYRQDPGLGLRLIYFSYDVKMKEKGDIPEGYSVSREKKERFSLILESASTNQTSMYLCASSFRQGADSNQPQHFGDGTRLSIL.

This clonotype was recorded a few times. This chain uses TRBV10-3 with TRBJ1-1, with D possibly TRBD1 on 5 matching bases. CDR3 size: 15 residues. Trimming cost V 10 bases and J 1 base, with 19 bases left between them. Germline CDR1 reads ENHRY; CDR2 reads SYGVKD. The CDR3 reads CATRDIGAQNTEAFF. CDR3 DNA: TGTGCCACCAGGGATATTGGGGCCCAGAACACTGAAGCTTTCTTT.

The CDR3 loop reads CAWSPGRTDTQYF. For the CDR3, the DNA is TGTGCCTGGAGTCCGGGACGCACAGATACGCAGTATTTT. The genes are TRBV30 and TRBJ2-3; either TRBD1 or TRBD2 may supply D (5 bases each). V lost 2 bases and J 1 base, leaving 7 bases between the germline ends. CDR3 length: 13 amino acids. Germline CDR1 and CDR2: GTSNPN and SVGIG (reference sequence).

V is TRBV12-3 or TRBV12-4 and J is TRBJ2-2; tentatively, D is TRBD2 (6 bases). V was pared by 8 bases and J by 7 bases, with 14 bases between. The CDR3 consists of 13 residues. The CDR3 DNA reads as TGTGCCAGCTCCTCTTGGGGGGACGGGGAGCTGTTTTTT. Translating it yields CASSSWGDGELFF.

CDR3 in DNA: TGTGCCAGCAGTGAATATGGAGGGACAGGGGGCGAGGATGAGCAGTTCTTC. Translated, it gives CASSEYGGTGGEDEQFF. The rearrangement joins TRBV6-1 to TRBJ2-1, with TRBD1 matching 12 bases. The CDR3 length is 17 residues. The ends lost 2 bases at V and 8 bases at J; junction bases unmatched: 10. Germline assignment: CDR1 MNHNS and CDR2 SASEGT.

The J gene is TRBJ1-2, the V gene TRBV7-9; the D is unclear. Trimming stripped 3 bases from V and 4 bases from J, with 9 bases between. CDR1 is SEHNR and CDR2 is FQNEAQ in the germline V gene (reference sequence). The CDR3 covers 13 residues. Written as DNA, the CDR3 is TGTGCCAGCAGCTTCTCGCGAATCTATGGCTACACCTTC. Translation gives CASSFSRIYGYTF. The whole variable domain, filled in from reference TRBV7-9 and TRBJ1-2, reads DTGVSQNPRHKITKRGQNVTFRCDPISEHNRLYWYRQTLGQGPEFLTYFQNEAQLEKSRLLSDRFSAERPKGSFSTLEIQRTEQGDSAMYLCASSFSRIYGYTFGSGTRLTVV.

This clonotype was seen a few times. CDR3 loop: CASRTATETQYF. CDR3 nucleotides: TGTGCCAGCAGGACAGCAACCGAGACCCAGTACTTC. The chain carries TRBV12-3 or TRBV12-4 and TRBJ2-5; D may be TRBD1 (5 bases). V shed 6 bases and J shed 5 bases, with 10 bases lying between them. The CDR3 consists of 12 residues.

The chain carries TRBV9 and TRBJ2-7; TRBD1 agrees at 10 bases. The CDR3 is 14 residues long. CDR1 and CDR2 (germline): SGDLS, YYNGEE. The junction had 5 bases not matched to a gene; V was cut back by 3 bases and J by 5 bases. In DNA form, the CDR3 reads TGTGCCAGCAGCGGGGGGACAGGGGTCGACGAGCAGTACTTC. As protein: CASSGGTGVDEQYF.

The V call is TRBV30, the J call TRBJ2-7, with TRBD1 as a possible D gene (6 bases). Germline loops: CDR1 GTSNPN, CDR2 SVGIG (reference sequence). This CDR3 region has 13 residues. V lost 7 bases and J lost 1, with 14 bases in between. The CDR3 region has the DNA TGTGCCTCCACGGGACATATGTCCTACGAGCAGTACTTC. This codes for CASTGHMSYEQYF. Full variable domain (remainder filled in from reference TRBV30 and TRBJ2-7): SQTIHQWPATLVQPVGSPLSLECTVEGTSNPNLYWYRQAAGRGLQLLFYSVGIGQISSEVPQNLSASRPQDRQFILSSKKLLLSDSGFYLCASTGHMSYEQYFGPGTRLTVT.

This clonotype was observed a handful of times. This sequence joins TRBV27 and TRBJ2-3, with TRBD2 identical over 8 bases. The trim removed 2 bases at V and 5 bases at J, leaving 6 bases unmatched. The CDR3 consists of 15 residues. The V gene's germline CDR1 is MNHEY and CDR2 SMNVEV (reference sequence). This chain's CDR3 is CASSLGSSGRDTQYF. The CDR3, as DNA: TGTGCCAGCAGTTTAGGGTCTAGCGGGCGAGATACGCAGTATTTT.